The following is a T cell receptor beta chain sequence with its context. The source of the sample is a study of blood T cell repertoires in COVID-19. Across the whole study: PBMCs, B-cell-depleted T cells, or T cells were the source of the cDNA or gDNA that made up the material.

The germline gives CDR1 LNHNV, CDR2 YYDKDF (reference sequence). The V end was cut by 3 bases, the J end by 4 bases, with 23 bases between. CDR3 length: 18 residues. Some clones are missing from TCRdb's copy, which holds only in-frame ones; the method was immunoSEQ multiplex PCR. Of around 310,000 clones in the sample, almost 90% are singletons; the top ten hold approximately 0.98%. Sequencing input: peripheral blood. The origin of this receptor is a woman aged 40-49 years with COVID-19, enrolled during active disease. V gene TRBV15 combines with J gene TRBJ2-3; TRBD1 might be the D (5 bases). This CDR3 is CATSSRAGMTSWADTQYF. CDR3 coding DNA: TGTGCCACCAGCAGTCGTGCAGGGATGACTTCGTGGGCAGATACGCAGTATTTT.